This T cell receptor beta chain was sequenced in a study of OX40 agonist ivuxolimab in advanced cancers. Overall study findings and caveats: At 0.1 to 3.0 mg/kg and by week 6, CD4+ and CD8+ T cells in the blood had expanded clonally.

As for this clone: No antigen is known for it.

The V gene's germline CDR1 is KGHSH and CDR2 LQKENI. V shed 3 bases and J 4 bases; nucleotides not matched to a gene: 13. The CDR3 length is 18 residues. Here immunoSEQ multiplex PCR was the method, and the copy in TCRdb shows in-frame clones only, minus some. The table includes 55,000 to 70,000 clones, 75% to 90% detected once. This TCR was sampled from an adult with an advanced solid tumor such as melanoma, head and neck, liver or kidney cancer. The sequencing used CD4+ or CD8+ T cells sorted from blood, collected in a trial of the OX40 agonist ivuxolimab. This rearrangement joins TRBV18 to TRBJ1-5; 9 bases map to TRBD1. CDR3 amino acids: CASSPFDRGYFGNQPQHF. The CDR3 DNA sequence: TGTGCCAGCTCACCCTTCGACAGGGGGTACTTTGGAAATCAGCCCCAGCATTTT.